The rows below give T cell receptor beta chains drawn from one sample of a study of T cells expressing NK-cell markers. TCRdb reanalyzed the 5' RACE reads and collapses them to one entry per CDR3 protein, without DNA. The specimen's table records 440,000 or so distinct CDR3 sequences. Source material: blood T cells: a sorted CD56 or NKG2C T cell subset, CD4+ or CD8+ T cells, or bulk PBMC T cells (not recorded which). Receptors originate from a woman aged 18 to 75 in good health. The CDR3 runs from the conserved cysteine through the conserved F or W.

V gene	J gene	CDR3 protein
TRBV9	TRBJ2-7	CASSVTESYEQYF
TRBV20-1	TRBJ2-7	CSARFRDSTGEQYF
TRBV20-1	TRBJ2-3	CSARVGTGQAGTDTQYF
TRBV20-1	TRBJ2-7	CSAPLAGSSYEQYF
TRBV7-8	TRBJ1-1	CASSRLYSSGLGNTEAFF
TRBV14	TRBJ2-7	CASRQGPAYEQYF
TRBV5-1	TRBJ2-5	CASSLVAAAGETQYF
TRBV4-2	TRBJ1-5	CASSQGQSRSQHF
TRBV5-6	TRBJ2-1	CASSPPAVTSYEQFF
TRBV7-2	TRBJ2-5	CASSPGGGQETQYF
TRBV7-2	TRBJ2-2	CASSLGREPGELFF
TRBV20-1	TRBJ2-2	CSARVEGGGTGELFF
TRBV7-2	TRBJ2-1	CASSARTRLSSYNEQFF
TRBV13	TRBJ1-6	CASSFAGVLYSPLHF
TRBV20-1	TRBJ2-2	CSARTPLGGANPTGELFF
TRBV7-2	TRBJ1-2	CASSPGDRVYGYTF
TRBV3-1	TRBJ2-3	CASSQTIATDTQYF
TRBV28	TRBJ1-2	CASSLPRQGDYGYTF
TRBV11-2	TRBJ1-1	CASSPLGTENTEAFF
TRBV6-5	TRBJ2-7	CASSPGGHEQYF
TRBV5-1	TRBJ2-7	CASSRDGGASYEQYF
TRBV27	TRBJ2-7	CASNPGTGPYEQYF
TRBV19	TRBJ1-5	CASSIATRGLQPQHF
TRBV29-1	TRBJ2-5	CSVAYSVVTGQETQYF
TRBV10-3	TRBJ2-3	CAISESVERGAGDTQYF